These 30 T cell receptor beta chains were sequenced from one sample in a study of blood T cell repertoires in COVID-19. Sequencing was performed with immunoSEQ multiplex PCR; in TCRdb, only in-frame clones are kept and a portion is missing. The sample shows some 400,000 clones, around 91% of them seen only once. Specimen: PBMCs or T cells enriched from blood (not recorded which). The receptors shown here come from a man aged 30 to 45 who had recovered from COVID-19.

The CDR3 DNA is TGTGCCAGCTCACCACTCCAGGGCTCGGAGACCCAGTACTTC. Amino acid sequence: CASSPLQGSETQYF. The V and J genes are TRBV18 and TRBJ2-5, with D possibly matching TRBD1 (5 bases). Germline V gene data show CDR1 as KGHSH and CDR2 as LQKENI. CDR3 length: 14 amino acids. Deletions cut 1 base from V and 5 bases from J, with 11 bases between.

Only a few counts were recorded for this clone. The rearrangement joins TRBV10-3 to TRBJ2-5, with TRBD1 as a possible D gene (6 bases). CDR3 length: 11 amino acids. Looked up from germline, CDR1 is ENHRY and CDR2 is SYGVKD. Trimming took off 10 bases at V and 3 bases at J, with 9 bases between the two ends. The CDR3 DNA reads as TGTGCCAGCTCAGGGGAAGAGACCCAGTACTTC. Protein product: CASSGEETQYF.

The chain's CDR3 is CASSLVDTQYF. The CDR3 nucleotides are TGTGCCAGCAGCCTCGTAGATACGCAGTATTTT. V gene TRBV3-1 (or the pseudogene TRBV3-2) combines with J gene TRBJ2-3; D remains unclear. The CDR3 is 11 amino acids. Looked up from germline, CDR1 is LGHDT and CDR2 is YNNKEL (reference sequence). Trimming stripped 4 bases from V and 5 bases from J, with 4 bases between.

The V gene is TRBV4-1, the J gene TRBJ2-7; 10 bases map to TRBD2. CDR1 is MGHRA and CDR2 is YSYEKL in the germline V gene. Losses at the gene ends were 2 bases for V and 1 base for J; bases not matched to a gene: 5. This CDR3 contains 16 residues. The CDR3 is CASSQTLAGESYEQYF. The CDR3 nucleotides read TGCGCCAGCAGCCAAACCCTAGCGGGAGAATCCTACGAGCAGTACTTC.

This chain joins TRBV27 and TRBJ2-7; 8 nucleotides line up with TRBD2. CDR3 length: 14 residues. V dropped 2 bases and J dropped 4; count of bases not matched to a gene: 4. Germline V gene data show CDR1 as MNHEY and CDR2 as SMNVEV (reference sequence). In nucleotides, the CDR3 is TGTGCCAGCAGTTTAGTGGGACTAGTATACGAGCAGTACTTC. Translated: CASSLVGLVYEQYF.

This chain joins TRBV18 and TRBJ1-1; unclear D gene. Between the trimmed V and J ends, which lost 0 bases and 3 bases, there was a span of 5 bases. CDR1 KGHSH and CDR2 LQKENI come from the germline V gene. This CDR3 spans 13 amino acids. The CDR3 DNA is TGTGCCAGCTCACCACCCGCGTACACTGAAGCTTTCTTT. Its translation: CASSPPAYTEAFF.

CDR3 amino acids: CASTLGEGGNYEQYF. CDR3 DNA sequence: TGTGCCAGTACCCTTGGTGAGGGAGGAAACTACGAGCAGTACTTC. J is TRBJ2-7 and V is TRBV19, with D perhaps TRBD2 (6 bases). CDR3 length: 15 residues. V lost 7 bases and J 3 bases, leaving 19 bases between the germline ends. Per germline, CDR1 LNHDA and CDR2 SQIVND (reference sequence).

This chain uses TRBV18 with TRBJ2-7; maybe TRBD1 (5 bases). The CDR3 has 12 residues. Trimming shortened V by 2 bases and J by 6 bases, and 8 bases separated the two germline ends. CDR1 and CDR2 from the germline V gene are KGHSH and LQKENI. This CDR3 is CASSPGASEQYF. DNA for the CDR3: TGTGCCAGCTCACCAGGGGCAAGCGAGCAGTACTTC.

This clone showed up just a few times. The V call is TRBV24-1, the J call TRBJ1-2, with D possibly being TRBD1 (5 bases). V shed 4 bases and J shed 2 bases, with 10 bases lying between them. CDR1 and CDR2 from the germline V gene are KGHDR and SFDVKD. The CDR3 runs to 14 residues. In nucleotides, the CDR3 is TGTGCCACCAGTGACCAACAGGTGAACTATGGCTACACCTTC. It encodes CATSDQQVNYGYTF.

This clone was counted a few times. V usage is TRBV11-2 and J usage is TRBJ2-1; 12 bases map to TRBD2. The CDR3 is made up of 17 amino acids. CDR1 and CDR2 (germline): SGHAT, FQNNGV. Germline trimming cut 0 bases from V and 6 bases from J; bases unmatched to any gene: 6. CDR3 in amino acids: CASSLDYGLAGLNEQFF. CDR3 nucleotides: TGTGCCAGCAGCTTAGATTATGGACTAGCGGGACTCAATGAGCAGTTCTTC. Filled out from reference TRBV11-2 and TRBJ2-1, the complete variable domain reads EAGVAQSPRYKIIEKRQSVAFWCNPISGHATLYWYQQILGQGPKLLIQFQNNGVVDDSQLPKDRFSAERLKGVDSTLKIQPAKLEDSAVYLCASSLDYGLAGLNEQFFGPGTRLTVL.

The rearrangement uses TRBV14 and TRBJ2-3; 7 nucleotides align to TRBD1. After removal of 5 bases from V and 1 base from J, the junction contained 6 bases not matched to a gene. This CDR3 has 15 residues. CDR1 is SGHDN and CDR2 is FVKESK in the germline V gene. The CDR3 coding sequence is TGTGCCAGCAGCGCCCGACAGGGCGGCACAGATACGCAGTATTTT. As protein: CASSARQGGTDTQYF.

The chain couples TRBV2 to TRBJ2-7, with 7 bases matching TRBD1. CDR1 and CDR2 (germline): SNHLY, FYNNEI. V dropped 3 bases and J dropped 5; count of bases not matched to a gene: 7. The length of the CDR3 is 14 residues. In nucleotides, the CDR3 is TGTGCCAGCAGTGAGGGACAGTCGATCCACGAGCAGTACTTC. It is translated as CASSEGQSIHEQYF.

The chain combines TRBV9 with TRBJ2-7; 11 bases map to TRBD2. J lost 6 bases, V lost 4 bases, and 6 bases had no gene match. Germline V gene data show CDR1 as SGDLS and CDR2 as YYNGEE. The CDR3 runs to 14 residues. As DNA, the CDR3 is TGTGCCAGCAGCACGACTAGCGGGAAAAGCGAGCAGTACTTC. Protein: CASSTTSGKSEQYF.

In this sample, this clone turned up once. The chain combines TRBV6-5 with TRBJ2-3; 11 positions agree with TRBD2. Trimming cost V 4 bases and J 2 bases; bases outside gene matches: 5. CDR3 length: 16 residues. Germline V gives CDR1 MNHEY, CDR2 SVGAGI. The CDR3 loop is CASSSGTSGFTDTQYF. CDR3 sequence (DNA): TGTGCCAGCAGTTCCGGGACTAGCGGCTTCACAGATACGCAGTATTTT.

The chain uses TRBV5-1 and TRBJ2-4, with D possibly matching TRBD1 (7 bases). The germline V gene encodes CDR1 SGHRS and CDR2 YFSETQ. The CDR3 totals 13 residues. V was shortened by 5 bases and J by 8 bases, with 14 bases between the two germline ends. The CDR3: CASSSGGSDIQYF. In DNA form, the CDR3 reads TGCGCCAGCAGTTCAGGGGGGTCTGACATTCAGTACTTC.

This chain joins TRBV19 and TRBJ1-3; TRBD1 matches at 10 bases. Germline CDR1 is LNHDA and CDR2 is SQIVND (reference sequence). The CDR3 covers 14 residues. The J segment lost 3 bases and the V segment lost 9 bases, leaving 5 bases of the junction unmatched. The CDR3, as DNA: TGTGCCAGAAGACAGGGGGCTTTTGGAAACACCATATATTTT. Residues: CARRQGAFGNTIYF. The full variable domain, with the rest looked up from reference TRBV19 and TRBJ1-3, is DGGITQSPKYLFRKEGQNVTLSCEQNLNHDAMYWYRQDPGQGLRLIYYSQIVNDFQKGDIAEGYSVSREKKESFPLTVTSAQKNPTAFYLCARRQGAFGNTIYFGEGSWLTVV.

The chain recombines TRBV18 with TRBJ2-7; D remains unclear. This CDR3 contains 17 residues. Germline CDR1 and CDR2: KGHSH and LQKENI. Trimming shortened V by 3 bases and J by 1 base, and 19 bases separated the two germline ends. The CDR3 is CASSPTVGNSRSYEQYF. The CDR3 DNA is TGTGCCAGCTCACCGACGGTCGGTAACAGCCGATCCTACGAGCAGTACTTC.

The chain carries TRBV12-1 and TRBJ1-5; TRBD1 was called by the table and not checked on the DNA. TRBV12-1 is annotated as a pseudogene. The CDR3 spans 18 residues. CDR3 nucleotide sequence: TGTGCCAGCAGCTTTTCCGGACAAGGGCCTTCCCTGAATCAGCCCCAGCATTTT. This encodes CASSFSGQGPSLNQPQHF.

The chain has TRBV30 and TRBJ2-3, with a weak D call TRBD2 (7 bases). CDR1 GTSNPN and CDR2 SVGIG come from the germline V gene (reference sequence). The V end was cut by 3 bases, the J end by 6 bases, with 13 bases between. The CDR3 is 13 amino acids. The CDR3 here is CAWSRGARDTQYF. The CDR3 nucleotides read TGTGCCTGGAGCCGGGGGGCGCGGGATACGCAGTATTTT.

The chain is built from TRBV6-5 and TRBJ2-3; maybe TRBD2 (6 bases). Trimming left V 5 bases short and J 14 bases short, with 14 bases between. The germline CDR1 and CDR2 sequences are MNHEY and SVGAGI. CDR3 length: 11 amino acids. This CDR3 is CASSQTSTAYF. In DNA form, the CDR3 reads TGTGCCAGCAGTCAGACTAGTACGGCGTATTTT.

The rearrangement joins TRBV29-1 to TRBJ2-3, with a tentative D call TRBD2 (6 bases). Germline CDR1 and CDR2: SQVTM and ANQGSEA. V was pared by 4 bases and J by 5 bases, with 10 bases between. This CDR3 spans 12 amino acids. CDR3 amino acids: CSVVGTEDTQYF. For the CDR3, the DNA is TGCAGCGTTGTCGGGACTGAAGATACGCAGTATTTT.

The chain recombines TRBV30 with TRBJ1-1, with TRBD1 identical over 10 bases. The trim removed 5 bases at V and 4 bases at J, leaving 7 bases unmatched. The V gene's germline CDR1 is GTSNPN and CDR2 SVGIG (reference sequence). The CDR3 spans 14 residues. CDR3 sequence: CAWLRQGAFTEAFF. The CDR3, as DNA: TGTGCCTGGTTACGACAGGGGGCCTTCACTGAAGCTTTCTTT.

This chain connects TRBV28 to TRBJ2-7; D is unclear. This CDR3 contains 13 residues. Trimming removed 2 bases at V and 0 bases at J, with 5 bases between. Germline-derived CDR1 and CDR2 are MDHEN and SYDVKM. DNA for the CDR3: TGTGCCAGCAGTTTAGACTTCTCCTACGAGCAGTACTTC. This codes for CASSLDFSYEQYF. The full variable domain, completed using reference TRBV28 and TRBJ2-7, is DVKVTQSSRYLVKRTGEKVFLECVQDMDHENMFWYRQDPGLGLRLIYFSYDVKMKEKGDIPEGYSVSREKKERFSLILESASTNQTSMYLCASSLDFSYEQYFGPGTRLTVT.

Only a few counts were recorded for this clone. This CDR3 is CASSPGGFGGEMDEKLFF. CDR3 DNA sequence: TGTGCCAGCAGTCCCGGTGGGTTCGGAGGGGAGATGGATGAAAAACTGTTTTTT. This chain connects TRBV28 to TRBJ1-4, with TRBD1 as a possible D gene (5 bases). Trimming removed 5 bases from V and 6 bases from J, with 25 bases in between. From germline, CDR1 is MDHEN and CDR2 SYDVKM. The CDR3 length is 18 residues.

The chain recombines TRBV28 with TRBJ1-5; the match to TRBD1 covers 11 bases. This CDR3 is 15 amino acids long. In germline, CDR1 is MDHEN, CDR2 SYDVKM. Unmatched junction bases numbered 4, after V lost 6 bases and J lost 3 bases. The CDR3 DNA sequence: TGTGCCAGCAGCCAAGGACAGGGGGCCAATCAGCCCCAGCATTTT. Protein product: CASSQGQGANQPQHF. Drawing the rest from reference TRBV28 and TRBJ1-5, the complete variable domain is DVKVTQSSRYLVKRTGEKVFLECVQDMDHENMFWYRQDPGLGLRLIYFSYDVKMKEKGDIPEGYSVSREKKERFSLILESASTNQTSMYLCASSQGQGANQPQHFGDGTRLSIL.

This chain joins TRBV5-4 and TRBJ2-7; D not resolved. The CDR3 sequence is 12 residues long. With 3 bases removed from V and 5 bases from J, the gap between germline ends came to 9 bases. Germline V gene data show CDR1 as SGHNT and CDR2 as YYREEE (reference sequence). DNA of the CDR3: TGTGCCAGCAGCTCCGTTATCGACGAGCAGTACTTC. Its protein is CASSSVIDEQYF.

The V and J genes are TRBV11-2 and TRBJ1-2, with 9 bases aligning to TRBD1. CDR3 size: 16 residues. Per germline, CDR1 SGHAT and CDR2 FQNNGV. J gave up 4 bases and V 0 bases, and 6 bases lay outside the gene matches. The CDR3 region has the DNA TGTGCCAGCAGCTTAGAGTGGGGACAGGGCAGCTATGGCTACACCTTC. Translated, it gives CASSLEWGQGSYGYTF.

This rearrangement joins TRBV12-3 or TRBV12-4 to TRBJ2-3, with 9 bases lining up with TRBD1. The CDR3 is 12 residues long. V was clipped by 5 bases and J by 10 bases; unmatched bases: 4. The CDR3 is CASSLWDRAQYF. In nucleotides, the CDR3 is TGTGCCAGCAGTCTCTGGGACAGGGCGCAGTATTTT.

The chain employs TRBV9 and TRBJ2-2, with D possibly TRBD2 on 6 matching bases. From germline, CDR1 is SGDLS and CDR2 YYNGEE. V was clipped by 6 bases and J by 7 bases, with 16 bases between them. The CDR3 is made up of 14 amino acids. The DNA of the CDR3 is TGTGCCAGCACCCAAGGGCCCGGGGGCGGGGAGCTGTTTTTT. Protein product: CASTQGPGGGELFF.

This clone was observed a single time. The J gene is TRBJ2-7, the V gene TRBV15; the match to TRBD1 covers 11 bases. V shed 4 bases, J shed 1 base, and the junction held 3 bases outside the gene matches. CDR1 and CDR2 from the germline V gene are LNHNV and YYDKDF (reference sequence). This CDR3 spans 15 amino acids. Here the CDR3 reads CATSKGQGESYEQYF. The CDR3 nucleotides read TGTGCCACCAGCAAGGGACAGGGGGAGTCCTACGAGCAGTACTTC.